These 21 T cell receptor beta chains were all obtained from the same sample, sequenced in a study of cytomegalovirus exposure and HLA in healthy donors. In the PCR, 60 Vbeta and 13 Jbeta primers were used. Only in-frame clones appear in the TCRdb table, and some are missing; sequencing was by immunoSEQ multiplex PCR. The data hold approximately 93,000 clones, with approximately 83% observed a single time. The sample was PBMCs. These receptors were collected from a middle-aged man in good health and CMV-seronegative.

The chain carries TRBV7-9 and TRBJ1-1; possible D gene TRBD1, 5 bases. The CDR3 consists of 14 residues. CDR1 and CDR2 (germline): SEHNR, FQNEAQ (reference sequence). Trimming left V 4 bases short and J 5 bases short, with 14 bases between. In nucleotides, the CDR3 is TGTGCCAGCAGCTCCGACTGGGAGGGGACTGAAGCTTTCTTT. Amino acid sequence: CASSSDWEGTEAFF.

For the CDR3, the DNA is TGCGCCAGCAAAATGGGGGGTGTACCAACAGATACGCAGTATTTT. Translation gives CASKMGGVPTDTQYF. The chain joins TRBV5-1 to TRBJ2-3; tentative D call: TRBD2 (6 bases). The CDR3 sequence is 15 residues long. Germline lookup yields CDR1 SGHRS and CDR2 YFSETQ. Trimming pared 6 bases from V and 3 bases from J, leaving 17 bases between. Complete variable domain (other parts from reference TRBV5-1 and TRBJ2-3): KAGVTQTPRYLIKTRGQQVTLSCSPISGHRSVSWYQQTPGQGLQFLFEYFSETQRNKGNFPGRFSGRQFSNSRSEMNVSTLELGDSALYLCASKMGGVPTDTQYFGPGTRLTVL.

This clone was counted a single time. The V call is TRBV19, the J call TRBJ2-2; a weak D match, TRBD1 (6 bases). Trimming pared 6 bases from V and 1 base from J, leaving 6 bases between. Germline values: CDR1 LNHDA, CDR2 SQIVND (reference sequence). This CDR3 has 13 residues. CDR3 residues: CASRGGNTGELFF. The CDR3 DNA is TGTGCCAGTAGAGGGGGGAACACCGGGGAGCTGTTTTTT.

The rearrangement uses TRBV4-3 and TRBJ1-1, with D maybe TRBD1 (5 bases). The CDR3 is 16 amino acids. The ends were cut back, 0 bases at V and 5 bases at J, with 16 bases in the middle. Germline V gives CDR1 LGHNA, CDR2 YSLEER. Written as DNA, the CDR3 is TGCGCCAGCAGCCAAGAGGGAGGGGCAGGGTGGACTGAAGCTTTCTTT. This sequence encodes CASSQEGGAGWTEAFF.

This clone has only a few counts. V gene TRBV5-1 combines with J gene TRBJ1-1; 9 bases align to TRBD1. The CDR3 is 18 residues long. Germline V CDR1 and CDR2: SGHRS, YFSETQ. Trimming removed 4 bases from V and 0 bases from J; junction bases left unmatched: 13. This chain's CDR3 is CASSRRTGANFMNTEAFF. CDR3 in DNA: TGCGCCAGCAGCAGGCGGACAGGGGCGAACTTCATGAACACTGAAGCTTTCTTT. Full variable domain (rest looked up from reference TRBV5-1 and TRBJ1-1): KAGVTQTPRYLIKTRGQQVTLSCSPISGHRSVSWYQQTPGQGLQFLFEYFSETQRNKGNFPGRFSGRQFSNSRSEMNVSTLELGDSALYLCASSRRTGANFMNTEAFFGQGTRLTVV.

The rearrangement links TRBV5-1 to TRBJ2-2; D call uncertain. Trimming left V 4 bases short and J 4 bases short, with 8 bases between. The CDR3 covers 13 residues. In germline, CDR1 is SGHRS, CDR2 YFSETQ. The CDR3 DNA follows: TGCGCCAGCAGCGTTCAAATCACCGGGGAGCTGTTTTTT. This encodes CASSVQITGELFF.

The chain carries TRBV5-1 and TRBJ2-5; D gene uncertain. The J call may be mistaken, given a closer DNA end match to TRBJ2-7. This CDR3 has 14 amino acids. CDR1 and CDR2 from the germline V gene are SGHRS and YFSETQ. This CDR3 reads CASSLAGNPYEQYF. The CDR3, as DNA: TGCGCCAGCAGCTTGGCAGGAAATCCCTACGAGCAGTACTTC.

The J gene is TRBJ1-1, the V gene TRBV28, with unresolved D. CDR1 MDHEN and CDR2 SYDVKM come from the germline V gene. This CDR3 is built from 18 residues. The V and J ends lost 3 bases and 1 base respectively, with 21 bases between them. The CDR3 nucleotides are TGTGCCAGCAGTTTGGGGAGCGGGTGGGCCGACGGGAACACTGAAGCTTTCTTT. Amino acids: CASSLGSGWADGNTEAFF.

The chain employs TRBV2 and TRBJ1-1, with 11 nucleotides matching TRBD1. The V gene end was trimmed by 7 bases and the J gene end by 0 bases; junction bases not matched to a gene: 4. Germline V gene data show CDR1 as SNHLY and CDR2 as FYNNEI. The length of the CDR3 is 15 residues. The CDR3 sequence is CASTGQGAMNTEAFF. The CDR3 DNA follows: TGTGCCAGCACAGGACAGGGGGCTATGAACACTGAAGCTTTCTTT.

V gene TRBV9 combines with J gene TRBJ2-3; the D gene is possibly TRBD2 (5 bases). With 0 bases removed from V and 0 bases from J, the gap between germline ends came to 11 bases. The germline CDR1 and CDR2 sequences are SGDLS and YYNGEE. The CDR3 extends over 16 amino acids. Here the CDR3 reads CASSVENSVSTDTQYF. Here the CDR3 DNA reads TGTGCCAGCAGCGTAGAGAATAGCGTGAGCACAGATACGCAGTATTTT.

Regarding this clone: A read error may account for a junction end that differs from germline. V and J are TRBV6-1 and TRBJ2-3, with D perhaps matching TRBD2 (5 bases). Germline loops: CDR1 MNHNS, CDR2 SASEGT. The CDR3 consists of 15 residues. The CDR3 coding sequence is TGTGCCAGCAGCGAAGACCGCGGGTACACAGATACGCAGTATTTT. Encoded protein: CASSEDRGYTDTQYF.

The V gene is TRBV2, the J gene TRBJ2-7; D uncertain. CDR1 and CDR2 (germline): SNHLY, FYNNEI. The germline V and J ends were trimmed by 4 bases and 0 bases, with 7 bases remaining between them. This CDR3 is 13 amino acids long. The DNA of the CDR3 is TGTGCCAGCAGTGGCGGCATCTCCTACGAGCAGTACTTC. This encodes CASSGGISYEQYF.

The V call is TRBV30, the J call TRBJ2-1; 13 positions match TRBD2. The junction had 11 bases not matched to a gene; V was cut back by 2 bases and J by 10 bases. From germline, CDR1 is GTSNPN and CDR2 SVGIG (reference sequence). This CDR3 is 16 amino acids long. DNA for the CDR3: TGTGCCTGGAGTCACACCGGGACTAGCGGGACCGGGGAGCAGTTCTTC. Translation gives CAWSHTGTSGTGEQFF.

V and J are TRBV28 and TRBJ2-7, with unresolved D. CDR1 is MDHEN, CDR2 SYDVKM, per germline. V lost 5 bases and J lost 7, with 9 bases in between. The CDR3 runs to 11 residues. The CDR3 protein is CASSPAVEQYF. The CDR3 nucleotides are TGTGCCAGCAGTCCCGCGGTAGAGCAGTACTTC. Full variable domain (missing parts from reference TRBV28 and TRBJ2-7): DVKVTQSSRYLVKRTGEKVFLECVQDMDHENMFWYRQDPGLGLRLIYFSYDVKMKEKGDIPEGYSVSREKKERFSLILESASTNQTSMYLCASSPAVEQYFGPGTRLTVT.

In this sample, this clone turned up many times. The V call is TRBV23-1, the J call TRBJ1-5; 7 positions agree with TRBD1. Being an ORF, TRBV23-1 has a function that is uncertain. With V trimmed by 5 bases and J by 4 bases, 2 bases remained unmatched. The CDR3 totals 13 residues. Written as DNA, the CDR3 is TGCGCCAGCAGTATCAGGGGGAATCAGCCCCAGCATTTT. Encoded protein: CASSIRGNQPQHF.

The chain employs TRBV29-1 and TRBJ1-3; tentatively, D is TRBD1 (5 bases). This CDR3 spans 12 amino acids. Germline V CDR1 and CDR2: SQVTM, ANQGSEA. Trimming removed 4 bases from V and 6 bases from J, with 10 bases in between. In DNA, the CDR3 is TGCAGCGTTGGGGGCCCTGAAAACACCATATATTTT. Amino acid sequence: CSVGGPENTIYF.

The V call is TRBV10-1, the J call TRBJ2-7; TRBD2 aligns across 7 bases. V lost 8 bases, J lost 0 bases, and 10 bases stayed unmatched. The CDR3 totals 15 residues. The germline gives CDR1 WNHNN, CDR2 SYGVQD (reference sequence). The CDR3, as DNA: TGCGCCAGCGGCGGGGAGCGGGACCCCTCCTACGAGCAGTACTTC. It translates to CASGGERDPSYEQYF.

The rearrangement links TRBV14 to TRBJ1-5; no definite D call. Trimming cost V 4 bases and J 4 bases, with 8 bases left between them. The CDR3 loop spans 13 amino acids. CDR1 is SGHDN, CDR2 FVKESK, per germline. CDR3 in amino acids: CASSLGRNQPQHF. The CDR3 DNA sequence: TGTGCCAGCAGCCTGGGCCGGAATCAGCCCCAGCATTTT.

This clone is a singleton in its sample. V and J are TRBV28 and TRBJ1-2, with D tentatively TRBD1 (6 bases). The CDR3 is 15 residues long. CDR1 is MDHEN, CDR2 SYDVKM, per germline. Between the trimmed V and J ends, which lost 3 bases and 1 base, there was a span of 12 bases. The CDR3 protein is CASSLGGANNYGYTF. The CDR3 DNA is TGTGCCAGCAGTTTGGGGGGGGCCAATAACTATGGCTACACCTTC.

This clone was seen a single time. The V call is TRBV28, the J call TRBJ1-5, with a weak D call TRBD1 (5 bases). Germline-derived CDR1 and CDR2 are MDHEN and SYDVKM. The CDR3 contains 15 residues. V lost 6 bases, J lost 4 bases, and 16 bases lay in between. DNA for the CDR3: TGTGCCAGCAGCCCCCCGCCAGGGTGGAATCAGCCCCAGCATTTT. It is translated as CASSPPPGWNQPQHF.

CDR3 sequence: CASSVVASGSYNEQFF. The CDR3 DNA is TGTGCCAGCAGCGTAGTGGCTAGCGGCTCCTACAATGAGCAGTTCTTC. V is TRBV9 and J is TRBJ2-1, with 7 nucleotides matching TRBD2. Germline V lookup: CDR1 SGDLS, CDR2 YYNGEE. This CDR3 comprises 16 residues. The V gene end was trimmed by 0 bases and the J gene end by 0 bases; junction bases not matched to a gene: 3.